The entry below describes one T cell receptor beta chain. No antigen is known for it. The CDR3 extends over 15 amino acids. Germline V gene sequence: CDR1 SGDLS, CDR2 YYNGEE. Losses at the gene ends were 4 bases for V and 10 bases for J; bases not matched to a gene: 10. This sample was taken from a study of CD8+CD57+ T cells in acquired aplastic anemia. Study-level information: The DNA of sorted CD4+ and CD8+ cells averaged about 3 ug.

Points from the study as a whole: Patients and controls had CD8+ Simpson's diversity values that were not significantly distinct. Patients and controls shared under 35 CD8+ CDR3 sequences, which appeared highly expressed in patients and within their immunodominant clones.

TCR beta VDJ combinations and CDR3 sequences were profiled from genomic DNA. One entry per CDR3 protein, called by TCRdb with MiXCR from the reads. The table includes about 220,000 distinct CDR3 sequences, approximately 35% detected once. The sample was sorted CD4+, CD8+, or CD8+CD57+ T cells (not recorded which) from PBMCs. The TCR was taken from a human donor in good health, serving as a control. The chain joins TRBV9 to TRBJ2-1; 11 bases agree with TRBD2. CDR3: CASSLGLAGTGEQFF. The CDR3 DNA sequence: TGTGCCAGCAGCCTAGGACTAGCGGGTACGGGGGAGCAGTTCTTC.